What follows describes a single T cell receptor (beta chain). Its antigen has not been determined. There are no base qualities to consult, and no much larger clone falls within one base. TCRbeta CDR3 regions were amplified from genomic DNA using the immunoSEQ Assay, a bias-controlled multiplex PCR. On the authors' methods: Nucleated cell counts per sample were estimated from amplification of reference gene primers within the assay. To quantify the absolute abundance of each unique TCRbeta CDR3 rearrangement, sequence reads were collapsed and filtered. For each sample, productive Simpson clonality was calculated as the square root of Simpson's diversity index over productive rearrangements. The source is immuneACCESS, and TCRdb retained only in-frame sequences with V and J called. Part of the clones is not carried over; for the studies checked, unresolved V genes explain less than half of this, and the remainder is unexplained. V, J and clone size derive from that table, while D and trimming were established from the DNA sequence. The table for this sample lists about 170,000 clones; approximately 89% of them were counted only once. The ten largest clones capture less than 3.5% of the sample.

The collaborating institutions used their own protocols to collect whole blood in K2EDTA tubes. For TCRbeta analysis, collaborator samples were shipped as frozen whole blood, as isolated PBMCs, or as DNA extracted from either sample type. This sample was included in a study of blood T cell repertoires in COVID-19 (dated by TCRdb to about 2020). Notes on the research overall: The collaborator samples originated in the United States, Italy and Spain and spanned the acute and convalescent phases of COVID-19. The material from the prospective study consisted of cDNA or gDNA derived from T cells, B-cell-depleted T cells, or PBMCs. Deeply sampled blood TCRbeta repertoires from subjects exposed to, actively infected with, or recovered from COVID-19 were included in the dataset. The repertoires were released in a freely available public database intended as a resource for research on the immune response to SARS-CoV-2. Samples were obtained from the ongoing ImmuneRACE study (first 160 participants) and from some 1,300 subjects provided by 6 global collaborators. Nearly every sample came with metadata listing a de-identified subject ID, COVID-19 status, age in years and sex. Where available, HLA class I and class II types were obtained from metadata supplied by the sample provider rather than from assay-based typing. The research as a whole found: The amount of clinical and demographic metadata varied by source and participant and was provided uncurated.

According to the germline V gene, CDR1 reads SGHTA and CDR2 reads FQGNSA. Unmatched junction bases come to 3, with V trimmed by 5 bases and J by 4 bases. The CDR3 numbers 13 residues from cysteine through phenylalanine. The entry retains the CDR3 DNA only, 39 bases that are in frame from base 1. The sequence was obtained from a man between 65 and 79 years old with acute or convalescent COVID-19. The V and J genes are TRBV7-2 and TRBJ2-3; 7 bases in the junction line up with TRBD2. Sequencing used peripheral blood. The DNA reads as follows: TGTGCCAGCAGCCCCCGGGGGGCAGATACGCAGTATTTT. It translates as CASSPRGADTQYF. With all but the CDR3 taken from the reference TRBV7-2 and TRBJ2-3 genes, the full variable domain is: GAGVSQSPSNKVTEKGKDVELRCDPISGHTALYWYRQSLGQGLEFLIYFQGNSAPDKSGLPSDRFSAERTGGSVSTLTIQRTQQEDSAVYLCASSPRGADTQYFGPGTRLTVL.